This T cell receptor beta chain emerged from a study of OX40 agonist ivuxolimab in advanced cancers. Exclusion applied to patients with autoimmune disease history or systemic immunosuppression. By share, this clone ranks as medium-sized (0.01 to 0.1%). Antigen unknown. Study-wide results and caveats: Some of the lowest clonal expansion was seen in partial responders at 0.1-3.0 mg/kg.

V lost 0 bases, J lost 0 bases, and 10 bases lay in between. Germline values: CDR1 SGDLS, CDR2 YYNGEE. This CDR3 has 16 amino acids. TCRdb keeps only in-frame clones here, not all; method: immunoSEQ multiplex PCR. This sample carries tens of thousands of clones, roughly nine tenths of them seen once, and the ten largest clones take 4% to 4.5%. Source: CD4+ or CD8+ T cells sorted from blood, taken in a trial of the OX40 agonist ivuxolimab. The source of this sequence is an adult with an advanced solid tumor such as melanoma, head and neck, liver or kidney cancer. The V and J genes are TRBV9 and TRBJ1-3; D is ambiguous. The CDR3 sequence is CASSVAYRISGNTIYF. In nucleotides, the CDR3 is TGTGCCAGCAGCGTAGCCTACCGTATCTCTGGAAACACCATATATTTT.